These 24 T cell receptor beta chains originate from one sample sequenced in a study of long-term antiretroviral therapy in people with HIV. immunoSEQ v3.0 was run at survey level. TCRdb keeps only in-frame clones here, not all; method: immunoSEQ multiplex PCR. The table lists tens of thousands of clones, roughly 80% of them singletons. The sequencing used unsorted PBMCs, collected 0.2 years after starting antiretroviral therapy. The source is a woman aged 25-40 years with HIV.

This clone showed up just once. The chain joins TRBV5-1 to TRBJ1-1; D is perhaps TRBD1 (5 bases). Germline V CDR1 and CDR2: SGHRS, YFSETQ. The CDR3 is made up of 14 amino acids. V lost 2 bases and J lost 4, with 12 bases in between. The CDR3 region has the DNA TGCGCCAGCAGCTTCCAGGGCGCGAGCACTGAAGCTTTCTTT. The encoded protein is CASSFQGASTEAFF.

This clone was seen only once. The genes are TRBV5-1 and TRBJ2-4; 9 bases align to TRBD1. With 6 bases clipped from V and 7 bases from J, the junction kept 11 bases outside the gene matches. The CDR3 covers 15 residues. Germline-derived CDR1 and CDR2 are SGHRS and YFSETQ. CDR3 loop: CASNAVGTGKNIQYF. The CDR3 coding sequence is TGCGCCAGCAACGCAGTCGGGACAGGGAAGAACATTCAGTACTTC.

The chain carries TRBV7-3 and TRBJ2-1, with D perhaps TRBD2 (6 bases). The germline V gene has CDR1 SGHTA and CDR2 FQGTGA. This CDR3 has 15 residues. V lost 0 bases and J 4 bases, leaving 10 bases between the germline ends. CDR3 region: CASSLTRGDYNEQFF. In DNA, the CDR3 is TGTGCCAGCAGCTTAACTCGCGGGGATTACAATGAGCAGTTCTTC.

A single count supports this clone. This sequence joins TRBV27 and TRBJ2-1, with D unclear. Trimming shortened V by 0 bases and J by 0 bases, and 9 bases separated the two germline ends. CDR3 size: 16 residues. CDR1 and CDR2 from the germline V gene are MNHEY and SMNVEV (reference sequence). In DNA form, the CDR3 reads TGTGCCAGCAGTTTATCGGATTTCAGCTCCTACAATGAGCAGTTCTTC. Encoded protein: CASSLSDFSSYNEQFF.

The rearrangement uses TRBV13 and TRBJ2-1; 9 positions match TRBD2. The V gene end was trimmed by 6 bases and the J gene end by 1 base; junction bases not matched to a gene: 10. The CDR3 contains 17 residues. Germline loops: CDR1 PRHDT, CDR2 FYEKMQ (reference sequence). The CDR3 region is CASRWTGLAGSYNEQFF. The DNA for the CDR3 is TGTGCCAGCAGATGGACGGGACTAGCAGGGTCCTACAATGAGCAGTTCTTC.

This rearrangement joins TRBV28 to TRBJ1-2; D uncertain. The CDR3 is 15 residues long. V shed 3 bases and J shed 5 bases, with 16 bases lying between them. Germline V gene lookup returns CDR1 MDHEN and CDR2 SYDVKM. The CDR3 is CASSFVGGQTYGYTF. CDR3 coding DNA: TGTGCCAGCAGTTTTGTCGGAGGGCAGACTTATGGCTACACCTTC.

Remarks on this clone: Additional DNA sequences in this sample encode the identical CDR3. The V and J genes are TRBV30 and TRBJ1-2; 9 bases fit TRBD1. This CDR3 comprises 18 residues. V gave up 3 bases and J gave up 0 bases; unmatched junction bases: 14. Germline lookup yields CDR1 GTSNPN and CDR2 SVGIG (reference sequence). The CDR3 region is CAWRQGQGKWEANYGYTF. The CDR3 nucleotides read TGTGCCTGGAGACAAGGACAGGGGAAATGGGAAGCTAACTATGGCTACACCTTC. Full variable domain (outside the CDR3, taken from reference TRBV30 and TRBJ1-2): SQTIHQWPATLVQPVGSPLSLECTVEGTSNPNLYWYRQAAGRGLQLLFYSVGIGQISSEVPQNLSASRPQDRQFILSSKKLLLSDSGFYLCAWRQGQGKWEANYGYTFGSGTRLTVV.

This sequence joins TRBV30 and TRBJ1-6; the D gene is possibly TRBD1 (5 bases). V was clipped by 1 base and J by 13 bases, with 14 bases between them. This CDR3 is built from 13 residues. Germline loops: CDR1 GTSNPN, CDR2 SVGIG (reference sequence). CDR3 amino acids: CAWSERARDPLHF. CDR3 DNA sequence: TGTGCCTGGAGTGAGCGCGCGAGGGACCCCCTCCACTTT.

This clone came up once. The chain recombines TRBV18 with TRBJ1-3; D remains unclear. CDR3 length: 14 amino acids. Trimming removed 3 bases from V and 5 bases from J, with 11 bases in between. Germline CDR1 and CDR2: KGHSH and LQKENI. The CDR3 is CASSPGSDRNTIYF. In nucleotides, the CDR3 is TGTGCCAGCTCACCTGGATCCGACAGAAACACCATATATTTT. The full variable domain, with the rest looked up from reference TRBV18 and TRBJ1-3, is NAGVMQNPRHLVRRRGQEARLRCSPMKGHSHVYWYRQLPEEGLKFMVYLQKENIIDESGMPKERFSAEFPKEGPSILRIQQVVRGDSAAYFCASSPGSDRNTIYFGEGSWLTVV.

The rearrangement links TRBV7-9 to TRBJ1-1, with 8 positions matching TRBD1. CDR1 and CDR2 (germline): SEHNR, FQNEAQ (reference sequence). V shed 5 bases and J 4 bases; nucleotides not matched to a gene: 3. The CDR3 sequence is 13 residues long. CDR3 sequence reads: CASSEGQGTEAFF. Here the CDR3 DNA reads TGTGCCAGCAGCGAAGGACAGGGCACTGAAGCTTTCTTT.

This clone appeared a few times. The chain links TRBV2 to TRBJ1-5, with a weak D call TRBD1 (5 bases). Between the trimmed V and J ends, which lost 4 bases and 2 bases, there was a span of 6 bases. The CDR3 extends over 13 amino acids. Germline CDR1 SNHLY, CDR2 FYNNEI. The CDR3: CASSGDGNQPQHF. CDR3 in DNA: TGTGCCAGCAGTGGGGACGGCAATCAGCCCCAGCATTTT. The full variable domain, its missing parts supplied by reference TRBV2 and TRBJ1-5, is EPEVTQTPSHQVTQMGQEVILRCVPISNHLYFYWYRQILGQKVEFLVSFYNNEISEKSEIFDDQFSVERPDGSNFTLKIRSTKLEDSAMYFCASSGDGNQPQHFGDGTRLSIL.

A single count supports this clone. The chain carries TRBV2 and TRBJ2-5; D might be TRBD2 (6 bases). The germline gives CDR1 SNHLY, CDR2 FYNNEI. The CDR3 loop spans 14 amino acids. V lost 6 bases to trimming and J lost 2 bases, with 13 bases between them. CDR3 DNA sequence: TGTGCCAGCAGGATCTACGGGGGTCAAGAGACCCAGTACTTC. Translation: CASRIYGGQETQYF.

The chain uses TRBV7-7 and TRBJ2-3; the D gene could be TRBD1 or TRBD2 (5 bases each). Germline CDR1 is SSHAT and CDR2 is FNYEAQ (reference sequence). The length of the CDR3 is 11 residues. The V end lost 11 bases, the J end lost 7 bases, and 13 bases lay between the germline ends. CDR3 residues: CAGKPGHTQYF. The CDR3, as DNA: TGTGCCGGGAAACCGGGACATACGCAGTATTTT.

The gene calls are TRBV27 and TRBJ2-7, with D unresolved. Germline V gene lookup returns CDR1 MNHEY and CDR2 SMNVEV (reference sequence). V lost 5 bases, J lost 3 bases, and 11 bases lay in between. The CDR3 is 13 amino acids. CDR3 nucleotides: TGTGCCAGCAGTCCTACAGTGGGCTACGAGCAGTACGTC. As protein: CASSPTVGYEQYV.

The chain has TRBV28 and TRBJ2-5; D not certain. Trimming pared 2 bases from V and 1 base from J, leaving 5 bases between. The CDR3 contains 13 residues. Germline values: CDR1 MDHEN, CDR2 SYDVKM. CDR3 sequence: CASSLSIQETQYF. In nucleotides, the CDR3 is TGTGCCAGCAGTTTAAGCATCCAAGAGACCCAGTACTTC.

The chain couples TRBV7-9 to TRBJ2-7; D remains unclear. The CDR3 is 12 amino acids. Germline V gives CDR1 SEHNR, CDR2 FQNEAQ (reference sequence). V dropped 4 bases and J dropped 3 bases, with 7 bases sitting between them. CDR3 protein: CASSSDHYEQYV. Written as DNA, the CDR3 is TGTGCCAGCAGCTCCGATCACTACGAGCAGTACGTC.

This chain uses TRBV6-4 with TRBJ2-1; 7 bases are shared with TRBD2. Trimming took 5 bases from V and 6 from J; bases not matched to a gene: 7. The V gene's germline CDR1 is MRHNA and CDR2 SNTAGT. CDR3 length: 14 amino acids. The CDR3 sequence is CASSPLAPTNEQFF. For the CDR3, the DNA is TGTGCCAGCAGTCCACTAGCGCCCACCAATGAGCAGTTCTTC.

The V and J genes are TRBV6-6 and TRBJ1-4, with D unclear. This CDR3 has 16 residues. V lost 6 bases to trimming and J lost 0 bases, with 14 bases between them. Germline-derived CDR1 and CDR2 are MNHNY and SVGAGI (reference sequence). The CDR3, as DNA: TGTGCCAGCAGCCTCCCCTCGGGCACAACTAATGAAAAACTGTTTTTT. Its translation is CASSLPSGTTNEKLFF.

The rearrangement links TRBV5-1 to TRBJ2-3; D gene ambiguous. This CDR3 has 11 amino acids. The germline gives CDR1 SGHRS, CDR2 YFSETQ. The ends were cut back, 2 bases at V and 2 bases at J, with 0 bases in the middle. This CDR3 reads CASSFTDTQYF. In nucleotides, the CDR3 is TGCGCCAGCAGCTTCACAGATACGCAGTATTTT.

The J gene is TRBJ2-7, the V gene TRBV14; no definite D call. CDR1 and CDR2 from the germline V gene are SGHDN and FVKESK. CDR3 size: 12 residues. V shed 4 bases and J shed 7 bases, with 11 bases lying between them. As DNA, the CDR3 is TGTGCCAGCAGCCGTGAAGCTCGGGAGCAGTACTTC. Protein: CASSREAREQYF.

This clone was recorded a few times. The chain couples TRBV7-3 to TRBJ1-6, with TRBD1 matching over 7 bases. CDR1 and CDR2 (germline): SGHTA, FQGTGA. The V and J ends lost 2 bases and 5 bases, in that order; junction bases with no gene match: 3. This CDR3 has 15 amino acids. CDR3 in amino acids: CASSLGDSNNSPLHF. CDR3 nucleotide sequence: TGTGCCAGCAGCTTAGGGGACAGTAATAATTCACCCCTCCACTTT.

The chain combines TRBV5-1 with TRBJ2-1; possible D gene TRBD2, 6 bases. The CDR3 runs 16 residues. The V and J ends lost 4 bases and 1 base respectively, with 15 bases between them. The germline gives CDR1 SGHRS, CDR2 YFSETQ. The CDR3 nucleotides are TGCGCCAGCAGCCCAGAACGGGGGTCGTCCTACAATGAGCAGTTCTTC. As protein: CASSPERGSSYNEQFF.

The V call is TRBV5-1, the J call TRBJ2-2; 7 bases fit TRBD1. This CDR3 spans 15 amino acids. In germline, CDR1 is SGHRS, CDR2 YFSETQ. V was pared by 5 bases and J by 4 bases, with 8 bases of the junction left unmatched. The CDR3: CASSIVTGPTGELFF. The CDR3 DNA sequence: TGCGCCAGCAGTATCGTGACAGGGCCCACCGGGGAGCTGTTTTTT. The variable domain in full, with the rest retrieved from reference TRBV5-1 and TRBJ2-2, is KAGVTQTPRYLIKTRGQQVTLSCSPISGHRSVSWYQQTPGQGLQFLFEYFSETQRNKGNFPGRFSGRQFSNSRSEMNVSTLELGDSALYLCASSIVTGPTGELFFGEGSRLTVL.

J is TRBJ2-5 and V is TRBV6-6, with 7 nucleotides matching TRBD1. The J segment lost 4 bases and the V segment lost 6 bases, leaving 5 bases of the junction unmatched. This CDR3 contains 13 residues. Looked up from germline, CDR1 is MNHNY and CDR2 is SVGAGI (reference sequence). CDR3 DNA sequence: TGTGCCAGCAGCCCCGACAGGGTAGAGACCCAGTACTTC. Its protein is CASSPDRVETQYF.